This T cell receptor (beta chain) stems from a study of cytomegalovirus exposure and HLA in healthy donors. PCR amplification relied on 60 Vbeta primers (plus 13 Jbeta primers). Assay used: immunoSEQ multiplex PCR; TCRdb lists only in-frame clones, some missing. This repertoire includes about 110,000 clones. Germline CDR1 LNHDA, CDR2 SQIVND (reference sequence). V was shortened by 0 bases and J by 2 bases, with 13 bases between the two germline ends. CDR3 length: 16 residues. Regarding this clone: The antigen is not known.

Overall study findings and caveats: Later analysis suggested links between common viral pathogens and several top significant clusters. It was confirmed in vitro that a few of the CMV-associated chains were specific for CMV antigens. It was approximately 160 TCR beta chains that were listed as cytomegalovirus-associated. The likely explanation for a cluster of highly shared sequence variants was sequencing artifact.

V is TRBV19 and J is TRBJ1-2; TRBD1 might be the D (6 bases). The sequence came from a man aged 50 to 59 in good health and CMV-seronegative. The sample consisted of PBMCs. The CDR3 DNA sequence: TGTGCCAGTAGTATAGAAATACAGGGACCCAACTATGGCTACACCTTC. It encodes CASSIEIQGPNYGYTF.